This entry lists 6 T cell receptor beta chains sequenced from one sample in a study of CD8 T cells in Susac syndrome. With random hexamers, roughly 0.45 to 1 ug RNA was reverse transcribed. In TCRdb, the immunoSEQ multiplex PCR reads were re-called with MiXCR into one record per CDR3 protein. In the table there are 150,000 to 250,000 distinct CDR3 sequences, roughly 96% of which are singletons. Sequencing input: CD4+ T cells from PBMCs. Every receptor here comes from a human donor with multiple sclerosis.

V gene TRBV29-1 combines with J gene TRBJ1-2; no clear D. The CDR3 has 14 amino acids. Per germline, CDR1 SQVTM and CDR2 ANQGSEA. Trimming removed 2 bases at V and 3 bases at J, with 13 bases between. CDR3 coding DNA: TGCAGCGTTGAACCCTGGGAGCAGGACTATGGCTACACCTTC. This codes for CSVEPWEQDYGYTF. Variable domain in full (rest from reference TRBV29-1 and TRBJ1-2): SAVISQKPSRDICQRGTSLTIQCQVDSQVTMMFWYRQQPGQSLTLIATANQGSEATYESGFVIDKFPISRPNLTFSTLTVSNMSPEDSSIYLCSVEPWEQDYGYTFGSGTRLTVV.

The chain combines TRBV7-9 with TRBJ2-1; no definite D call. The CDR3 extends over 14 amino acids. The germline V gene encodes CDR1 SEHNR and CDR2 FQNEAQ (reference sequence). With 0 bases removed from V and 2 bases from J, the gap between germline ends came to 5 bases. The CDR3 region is CASSLAGTYNEQFF. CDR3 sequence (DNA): TGTGCCAGCAGCTTAGCGGGCACCTACAATGAGCAGTTCTTC.

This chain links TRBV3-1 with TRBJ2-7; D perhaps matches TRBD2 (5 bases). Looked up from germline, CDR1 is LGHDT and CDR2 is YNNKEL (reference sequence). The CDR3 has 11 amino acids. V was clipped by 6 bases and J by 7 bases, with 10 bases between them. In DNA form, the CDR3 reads TGTGCCAGCAGGGGAGCGAGGGAGCAGTACTTC. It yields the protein CASRGAREQYF.

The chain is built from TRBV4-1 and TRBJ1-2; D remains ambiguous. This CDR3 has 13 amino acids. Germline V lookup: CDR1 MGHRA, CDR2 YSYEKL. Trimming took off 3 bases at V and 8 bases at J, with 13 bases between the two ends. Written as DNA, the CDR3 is TGCGCCAGCAGCCAGCCGGACGGTTACGGCTACACCTTC. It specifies CASSQPDGYGYTF.

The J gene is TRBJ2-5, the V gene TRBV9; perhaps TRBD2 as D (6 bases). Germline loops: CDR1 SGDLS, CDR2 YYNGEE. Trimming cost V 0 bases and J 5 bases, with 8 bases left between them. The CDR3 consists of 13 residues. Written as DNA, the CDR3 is TGTGCCAGCAGCGTAGGGGGGGTGGAGACCCAGTACTTC. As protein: CASSVGGVETQYF.

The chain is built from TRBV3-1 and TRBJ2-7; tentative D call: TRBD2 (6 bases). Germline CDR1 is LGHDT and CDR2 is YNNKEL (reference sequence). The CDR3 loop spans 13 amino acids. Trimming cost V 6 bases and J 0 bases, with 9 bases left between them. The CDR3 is CASRGRYSYEQYF. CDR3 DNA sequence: TGTGCCAGCAGAGGGAGGTACTCCTACGAGCAGTACTTC.